The 10 T cell receptor beta chains given below trace back to one sample, sequenced in a study of T and B cells in COVID-19 patients. BIOMED2 TRB-A/B primer pools were used in multiplex TRB PCR. In TCRdb, the multiplex PCR reads were re-called with MiXCR into one record per CDR3 protein. This repertoire shows 17,000 or so distinct CDR3 sequences, 27% found once; its top ten account for about 3%. TRB was amplified from about 250-500 ng of blood genomic DNA. Source material: blood. The receptors originated from a human donor who had recovered from COVID-19.

V is TRBV6-2 or TRBV6-3 and J is TRBJ2-6; D is possibly TRBD1 (5 bases). The CDR3 has 17 residues. From germline, CDR1 is MNHEY and CDR2 SVGEGT. V lost 6 bases to trimming and J lost 1 base, with 16 bases between them. Here the CDR3 DNA reads TGTGCCAGCAGCCTATATGGGGCGCGATCTGGGGCCAACGTCCTGACTTTC. It yields the protein CASSLYGARSGANVLTF.

The chain uses TRBV28 and TRBJ2-7, with 9 positions matching TRBD1. V lost 7 bases and J lost 6; bases outside the gene matches: 10. This CDR3 has 14 amino acids. Germline CDR1 reads MDHEN; CDR2 reads SYDVKM. The CDR3 nucleotides are TGTGCCAGCATCCCAGGGACAGGGCATGGCGAGCAGTACTTC. Translating gives CASIPGTGHGEQYF.

This clonotype came up many times. In DNA form, the CDR3 reads TGTGCCAGCAGCGGACAGGGGTGGACCGGGGAGCTGTTTTTT. Encoded protein: CASSGQGWTGELFF. This rearrangement joins TRBV12-3 or TRBV12-4 to TRBJ2-2; 9 bases fit TRBD1. This CDR3 contains 14 residues. V was clipped by 6 bases and J by 5 bases; unmatched bases: 4.

The chain joins TRBV20-1 to TRBJ2-1, with D perhaps matching TRBD2 (6 bases). Near its end, the DNA agrees better with TRBJ2-5, so the J call may be wrong. CDR3 length: 16 residues. Germline V gene lookup returns CDR1 DFQATT and CDR2 SNEGSKA (reference sequence). CDR3 amino acids: CSAREALAPSRSAQYF. The CDR3, as DNA: TGCAGTGCTAGGGAGGCCCTAGCGCCGTCTCGTTCGGCCCAGTACTTC.

This clonotype was counted between two and nine times. The V and J genes are TRBV5-4 and TRBJ2-7; either TRBD1 or TRBD2 may supply D (5 bases each). Trimming removed 3 bases at V and 0 bases at J, with 13 bases between. The CDR3 runs to 15 residues. Germline CDR1 is SGHNT and CDR2 is YYREEE (reference sequence). CDR3 bases: TGTGCCAGCAGCTGGGGAGACAGAAGCTCCTACGAGCAGTACTTC. Translating gives CASSWGDRSSYEQYF.

This clonotype was counted many times. V is TRBV30 and J is TRBJ1-4, with D possibly TRBD1 on 5 matching bases. CDR1 GTSNPN and CDR2 SVGIG come from the germline V gene (reference sequence). Trimming cost V 8 bases and J 8 bases, with 18 bases left between them. The CDR3 totals 13 residues. CDR3 nucleotides: TGTGCCGCCTCCCGGGACCGAAGGGAAAAACTGTTTTTT. The encoded protein is CAASRDRREKLFF.

Regarding this clonotype: One end of the junction fails to match germline, which may point to a read error. The V and J genes are TRBV14 and TRBJ2-7; D call uncertain. Germline V gene lookup returns CDR1 SGHDN and CDR2 FVKESK. The CDR3 has 13 amino acids. CDR3 protein: CASNPAGSHEQYF. In DNA form, the CDR3 reads TGTGCCAGCAATCCGGCAGGCTCCCACGAGCAGTACTTC.

This clonotype showed up just once. The chain is built from TRBV7-6 and TRBJ1-3; TRBD1 might be the D (6 bases). Trimming cost V 1 base and J 2 bases, with 12 bases left between them. CDR3 length: 16 residues. CDR1 and CDR2 (germline): SGHVS, FNYEAQ. The CDR3: CASSLELGGAGNTIYF. CDR3 nucleotides: TGTGCCAGCAGCTTAGAGTTAGGGGGAGCTGGAAACACCATATATTTT.

A word on this clonotype: This could be a read error, since a much larger clone is one nucleotide away. The genes are TRBV15 and TRBJ2-3; TRBD1 aligns across 8 bases. Germline CDR1 and CDR2: LNHNV and YYDKDF (reference sequence). The CDR3 has 17 amino acids. V was clipped by 2 bases and J by 2 bases; unmatched bases: 9. CDR3 region: CATSRSETGAFTDTQYF. The DNA of the CDR3 is TGTGCCACCAGCAGATCAGAGACAGGGGCCTTCACAGATACGCAGTATTTT.

The rearrangement links TRBV6-1 to TRBJ2-5; D is unclear. Looked up from germline, CDR1 is MNHNS and CDR2 is SASEGT. CDR3 size: 12 residues. Trimming took off 9 bases at V and 0 bases at J, with 8 bases between the two ends. CDR3 in amino acids: CASTQDQETQYF. The CDR3 nucleotides are TGTGCCAGTACCCAGGACCAAGAGACCCAGTACTTC.